These 26 T cell receptor beta chains share one sample of origin, sequenced in a study of OX40 agonist ivuxolimab in advanced cancers. Clones were sequenced by immunoSEQ multiplex PCR, and TCRdb holds only the in-frame ones, with some missing. Here the sample spans fewer than 30,000 clones, 85% being singletons. Sample: CD4+ or CD8+ T cells sorted from blood, taken in a trial of the OX40 agonist ivuxolimab. Source of these receptors: an adult with an advanced solid tumor such as melanoma, head and neck, liver or kidney cancer.

The chain recombines TRBV11-2 with TRBJ1-3; no clear D. CDR1 and CDR2 (germline): SGHAT, FQNNGV. V gave up 1 base and J gave up 5 bases, with 9 bases separating them. The CDR3 covers 14 residues. The CDR3 DNA is TGTGCCAGCAGCTTAGGCGCAGGAAGAAACACCATATATTTT. Translating it yields CASSLGAGRNTIYF.

This sequence joins TRBV29-1 and TRBJ1-2, with TRBD1 matching over 7 bases. The V and J ends lost 6 bases and 5 bases, in that order; junction bases with no gene match: 9. The germline CDR1 and CDR2 sequences are SQVTM and ANQGSEA. There are 13 residues in the CDR3. CDR3 region: CSVTGTEGYGYTF. The DNA of the CDR3 is TGCAGCGTCACCGGGACAGAGGGTTATGGCTACACCTTC.

CDR3 region: CASSPSVGGLGYTF. CDR3 in DNA: TGTGCCAGCAGCCCTTCCGTGGGGGGCTTGGGCTACACCTTC. V and J are TRBV7-9 and TRBJ1-2; perhaps TRBD1 as D (6 bases). The germline gives CDR1 SEHNR, CDR2 FQNEAQ (reference sequence). The CDR3 is 14 amino acids. Trimming removed 5 bases from V and 8 bases from J, with 18 bases in between.

For the CDR3, the DNA is TGTGCCAGCCTCCATTTTCCAGAGGGATTGCAAAAGGACTACACCTTC. Protein product: CASLHFPEGLQKDYTF. The chain links TRBV2 to TRBJ1-2; the D is unclear. V was pared by 8 bases and J by 10 bases, with 29 bases between. The germline V gene has CDR1 SNHLY and CDR2 FYNNEI. The CDR3 spans 16 residues. Filled out from reference TRBV2 and TRBJ1-2, the complete variable domain reads EPEVTQTPSHQVTQMGQEVILRCVPISNHLYFYWYRQILGQKVEFLVSFYNNEISEKSEIFDDQFSVERPDGSNFTLKIRSTKLEDSAMYFCASLHFPEGLQKDYTFGSGTRLTVV.

The gene calls are TRBV6-4 and TRBJ1-3, with 7 nucleotides matching TRBD1. With 7 bases clipped from V and 0 bases from J, the junction kept 9 bases outside the gene matches. Germline V gene lookup returns CDR1 MRHNA and CDR2 SNTAGT. The CDR3 totals 16 residues. The CDR3 spells CASILDRALSGNTIYF. CDR3 coding DNA: TGTGCCAGCATTCTCGACAGGGCCCTCTCTGGAAACACCATATATTTT.

By share, this clone ranks as large (0.1 to 1%). The chain is built from TRBV27 and TRBJ1-1; D perhaps matches TRBD1 (5 bases). The ends were cut back, 6 bases at V and 6 bases at J, with 11 bases in the middle. The CDR3 consists of 12 residues. Germline V gene lookup returns CDR1 MNHEY and CDR2 SMNVEV (reference sequence). The CDR3 loop reads CASRMGGAEAFF. CDR3 bases: TGTGCCAGCAGAATGGGAGGGGCTGAAGCTTTCTTT.

The gene calls are TRBV9 and TRBJ1-2, with D possibly matching TRBD1 (5 bases). The germline gives CDR1 SGDLS, CDR2 YYNGEE. The CDR3 is 14 amino acids. Trimming pared 3 bases from V and 4 bases from J, leaving 13 bases between. As DNA, the CDR3 is TGTGCCAGCAGCGAGGACGGGGGTACCTATGGCTACACCTTC. It yields the protein CASSEDGGTYGYTF.

The chain employs TRBV10-3 and TRBJ2-1; TRBD2 matches at 9 bases. CDR1 and CDR2 (germline): ENHRY, SYGVKD. The J segment lost 8 bases and the V segment lost 0 bases, leaving 11 bases of the junction unmatched. The CDR3 runs 17 residues. CDR3 sequence (DNA): TGTGCCATCAGTGAGTCGTGGGCCCTAGCGGGGAAGGATGAGCAGTTCTTC. Protein product: CAISESWALAGKDEQFF.

This clone has a single count. The chain links TRBV6-1 to TRBJ2-2; D is perhaps TRBD2 (5 bases). The CDR3 is 18 residues long. Trimming took 1 base from V and 3 from J, leaving 18 bases between them. The germline V gene has CDR1 MNHNS and CDR2 SASEGT. DNA for the CDR3: TGTGCCAGCAGTGAAGTACCGATAGGAGGCGTCGACACCGGGGAGCTGTTTTTT. It is translated as CASSEVPIGGVDTGELFF.

This clone was observed a single time. CDR3 region: CASSGRGTAYNEQFF. CDR3 nucleotide sequence: TGTGCCAGCAGTGGACGGGGGACGGCCTACAATGAGCAGTTCTTC. This chain uses TRBV2 with TRBJ2-1; TRBD2 is a possible D gene (6 bases). CDR3 length equals 15 residues. V was shortened by 4 bases and J by 2 bases, with 12 bases between the two germline ends. Per the germline V gene, CDR1 is SNHLY and CDR2 is FYNNEI. Combining the CDR3 with reference TRBV2 and TRBJ2-1 gives the whole variable domain EPEVTQTPSHQVTQMGQEVILRCVPISNHLYFYWYRQILGQKVEFLVSFYNNEISEKSEIFDDQFSVERPDGSNFTLKIRSTKLEDSAMYFCASSGRGTAYNEQFFGPGTRLTVL.

The chain has TRBV6-5 and TRBJ2-6; D is possibly TRBD1 or TRBD2 (5 bases each). This CDR3 is 14 amino acids long. V shed 3 bases and J shed 4 bases, with 7 bases lying between them. The germline CDR1 and CDR2 sequences are MNHEY and SVGAGI. For the CDR3, the DNA is TGTGCCAGCAGTTATCGGGGCGGGGCCAACGTCCTGACTTTC. Protein: CASSYRGGANVLTF.

The chain joins TRBV2 to TRBJ1-2; perhaps TRBD1 as D (5 bases). V was cut by 6 bases and J by 2 bases, with 13 bases left in between. CDR3 size: 14 residues. Germline assignment: CDR1 SNHLY and CDR2 FYNNEI. CDR3 sequence: CASRAGGINYGYTF. The DNA of the CDR3 is TGTGCCAGCAGGGCGGGGGGAATCAACTATGGCTACACCTTC.

CDR3: CSARGGSEQYF. CDR3 DNA sequence: TGCAGTGCTAGAGGGGGATCCGAGCAGTACTTC. V is TRBV20-1 and J is TRBJ2-7; no reliable D call. This CDR3 region has 11 residues. V lost 1 base and J 6 bases, leaving 7 bases between the germline ends. Germline V lookup: CDR1 DFQATT, CDR2 SNEGSKA (reference sequence).

This clone has a handful of counts. Mismatch with germline at one junction end may stem from a read error. This rearrangement joins TRBV7-2 to TRBJ1-1, with D possibly matching TRBD1 (5 bases). CDR3 length: 15 residues. Germline lookup yields CDR1 SGHTA and CDR2 FQGNSA. As DNA, the CDR3 is TGCGCCAGCAGCGCAAGCGGGGACGGTAACACTGAAGCTTTCTTT. This codes for CASSASGDGNTEAFF.

The sample holds one count of this clone. The chain is built from TRBV27 and TRBJ2-1; D call uncertain. Germline V lookup: CDR1 MNHEY, CDR2 SMNVEV (reference sequence). The CDR3 sequence is 13 residues long. Trimming stripped 5 bases from V and 7 bases from J, with 12 bases between. In DNA, the CDR3 is TGTGCCAGCAGTCCCCATGCGCGGAATGAGCAGTTCTTC. This sequence encodes CASSPHARNEQFF.

The chain has TRBV18 and TRBJ2-6; the match to TRBD1 covers 8 bases. Per germline, CDR1 KGHSH and CDR2 LQKENI. The CDR3 contains 17 residues. V gave up 3 bases and J gave up 0 bases; unmatched junction bases: 4. This CDR3 is CASSPDRVLSGANVLTF. CDR3 bases: TGTGCCAGCTCACCGGACAGGGTCCTCTCTGGGGCCAACGTCCTGACTTTC.

The chain combines TRBV5-6 with TRBJ2-1, with D tentatively TRBD1 (6 bases). V lost 0 bases and J 8 bases, leaving 15 bases between the germline ends. CDR3 length equals 15 residues. Germline values: CDR1 SGHDT, CDR2 YYEEEE. The CDR3 bases are TGTGCCAGCAGCTTGGGGGCGACAGGTGGGCATGAGCAGTTCTTC. It specifies CASSLGATGGHEQFF.

The chain is built from TRBV28 and TRBJ1-1; the D gene is possibly TRBD1 (6 bases). The V end lost 3 bases, the J end lost 3 bases, and 17 bases lay between the germline ends. Germline V lookup: CDR1 MDHEN, CDR2 SYDVKM. The CDR3 has 16 amino acids. The CDR3 spells CASSFRDSGEHTEAFF. The CDR3 DNA sequence: TGTGCCAGCAGTTTCCGAGATTCAGGGGAACACACTGAAGCTTTCTTT.

The chain is built from TRBV28 and TRBJ1-6; D is unclear. The CDR3 is 15 amino acids. With 3 bases removed from V and 3 bases from J, the gap between germline ends came to 9 bases. Germline CDR1 is MDHEN and CDR2 is SYDVKM. CDR3 coding DNA: TGTGCCAGCAGTTTCCGGGGTTTCTATAATTCACCCCTCCACTTT. Encoded protein: CASSFRGFYNSPLHF.

V gene TRBV27 combines with J gene TRBJ2-3; D gene ambiguous. The CDR3 has 12 amino acids. Trimming left V 4 bases short and J 7 bases short, with 9 bases between. CDR1 and CDR2 (germline): MNHEY, SMNVEV (reference sequence). CDR3 residues: CASSSIQYTQYF. The DNA for the CDR3 is TGTGCCAGCAGTTCAATTCAGTATACGCAGTATTTT.

The CDR3 DNA reads as TGTGCCAGCAGTTTATATACGGTCTATGGCTACACCTTC. Residues: CASSLYTVYGYTF. The gene calls are TRBV28 and TRBJ1-2; D gene ambiguous. CDR1 and CDR2 from the germline V gene are MDHEN and SYDVKM. Trimming stripped 1 base from V and 4 bases from J, with 7 bases between. This CDR3 comprises 13 residues.

This chain joins TRBV7-9 and TRBJ2-7; D is perhaps TRBD1 (6 bases). The germline V gene has CDR1 SEHNR and CDR2 FQNEAQ (reference sequence). The CDR3 runs 11 residues. V gave up 11 bases and J gave up 5 bases, with 13 bases separating them. CDR3 in DNA: TGTGCCCAACAGACAGGAAACGAGCAGTACTTC. Its protein product is CAQQTGNEQYF.

The rearrangement joins TRBV6-1 to TRBJ2-6; 11 bases line up with TRBD1. This CDR3 has 15 amino acids. V gave up 8 bases and J gave up 2 bases; unmatched junction bases: 2. Germline V gene sequence: CDR1 MNHNS, CDR2 SASEGT. The chain's CDR3 is CASEGQGAGANVLTF. In DNA, the CDR3 is TGTGCCAGCGAGGGACAGGGGGCTGGGGCCAACGTCCTGACTTTC.

The V call is TRBV21-1, the J call TRBJ1-2; the D call of TRBD1 is as the table states it, not checked on the DNA. TRBV21-1 is a pseudogene segment. This CDR3 comprises 17 residues. The CDR3 DNA follows: TGTGCCAGCACCGTCACGGACAGGCGCTACGCTAACTATGGCTACACCTTC. It yields the protein CASTVTDRRYANYGYTF.

This chain uses TRBV6-1 with TRBJ1-2, with D hard to call. CDR3 length: 15 residues. V lost 1 base and J 2 bases, leaving 11 bases between the germline ends. CDR1 is MNHNS and CDR2 is SASEGT in the germline V gene. CDR3 sequence: CASSEVRAANYGYTF. CDR3 DNA sequence: TGTGCCAGCAGTGAAGTAAGGGCAGCAAACTATGGCTACACCTTC.

The chain joins TRBV7-3 to TRBJ2-3; 10 nucleotides align to TRBD2. The germline V gene has CDR1 SGHTA and CDR2 FQGTGA. The V segment lost 5 bases and the J segment 2 bases; nucleotides outside the gene matches: 7. The CDR3 loop spans 16 amino acids. In nucleotides, the CDR3 is TGTGCCAGCAGCCCAGGACTAGCGGCCCTCACAGATACGCAGTATTTT. It is translated as CASSPGLAALTDTQYF.